This TCR beta chain was captured in a study of blood T cell repertoires in COVID-19. Trimming took off 2 bases at V and 1 base at J, with 5 bases between the two ends. The V gene's germline CDR1 is LGHDT and CDR2 YNNKEL (reference sequence). The CDR3 sequence is 14 residues long. Authors' data handling: Nucleated cell number was recorded as an estimate derived from reference gene primer amplification. Some clones are missing from TCRdb's copy, which holds only in-frame ones; the method was immunoSEQ multiplex PCR. For V, J and clone size, that table is used; D and trimming come from the DNA. The sample has roughly 180,000 clones, 60% to 85% seen once.

The sequenced sample consisted of peripheral blood. The chain is built from TRBV3-1 (or the pseudogene TRBV3-2) and TRBJ2-2; D gene uncertain. The TCR comes from a woman aged 55-69 years with COVID-19, enrolled during active disease. CDR3 nucleotide sequence: TGTGCCAGCAGCCAAAATAGGAACACCGGGGAGCTGTTTTTT. The encoded protein is CASSQNRNTGELFF.